This T cell receptor beta chain is drawn from a study of T cells in Graves' hyperthyroidism and ophthalmopathy. The sample holds many counts of this clonotype. Germline V lookup: CDR1 MNHEY, CDR2 SMNVEV (reference sequence). The V end lost 4 bases, the J end lost 7 bases, and 14 bases lay between the germline ends. The CDR3 covers 14 residues. Uncontrolled infection, other autoimmune disease, pregnancy or lactation barred patients from enrollment. Authors of the study amplified TCR beta CDR3 regions from RNA transcripts. HTBI primers were the set used in a first-round RT-PCR of the TCR CDR3. TCRdb redid the calling of the multiplex PCR reads with MiXCR, one entry per CDR3 protein. The sample has hundreds of thousands of distinct CDR3 sequences; 14% to 15% are singletons.

This TCR was recovered from a woman between 35 and 50 years old with Graves' ophthalmopathy. This chain links TRBV27 with TRBJ1-5, with D perhaps matching TRBD1 (6 bases). Sequencing input: blood. DNA of the CDR3: TGTGCCAGCAGTTCTACGGGGGCAATACAGCCCCAGCATTTT. It is translated as CASSSTGAIQPQHF.